The 9 T cell receptor beta chains reported below all come from one sample, sequenced in a study of blood T cell repertoires in COVID-19. The table came from immunoSEQ multiplex PCR; TCRdb's copy has only in-frame clones and leaves some out. The sample lists around 130,000 clones; roughly four fifths were seen once. The sample consisted of peripheral blood. These receptors were collected from a human donor in a cohort sampled during active COVID-19.

J is TRBJ2-7 and V is TRBV19; possible D gene TRBD1, 5 bases. Germline V CDR1 and CDR2: LNHDA, SQIVND (reference sequence). This CDR3 contains 13 residues. V lost 9 bases and J 0 bases, leaving 12 bases between the germline ends. This chain's CDR3 is CASTGSSSYEQYF. For the CDR3, the DNA is TGTGCCAGCACAGGATCTTCCTCCTACGAGCAGTACTTC.

In DNA, the CDR3 is TGTGCCAGTAGGCCCCGGGGATCTGGGGCCAACGTCCTGACTTTC. Translated, it gives CASRPRGSGANVLTF. The chain has TRBV19 and TRBJ2-6; maybe TRBD2 (5 bases). The V and J ends lost 6 bases and 1 base respectively, with 10 bases between them. Germline values: CDR1 LNHDA, CDR2 SQIVND (reference sequence). The CDR3 length is 15 residues.

The V and J genes are TRBV11-3 and TRBJ2-3; 11 bases map to TRBD1. The length of the CDR3 is 15 residues. V dropped 3 bases and J dropped 4; count of bases not matched to a gene: 3. Germline loops: CDR1 SGHNT, CDR2 YENEEA. The CDR3 DNA reads TGTGCCAGCAGCTTGGGACAGGGGGAATCAGATACGCAGTATTTT. This sequence encodes CASSLGQGESDTQYF. Looking up the rest from reference TRBV11-3 and TRBJ2-3 gives the full variable domain: EAGVVQSPRYKIIEKKQPVAFWCNPISGHNTLYWYLQNLGQGPELLIRYENEEAVDDSQLPKDRFSAERLKGVDSTLKIQPAELGDSAVYLCASSLGQGESDTQYFGPGTRLTVL.

V is TRBV6-1 and J is TRBJ1-5; D is uncertain. The CDR3 sequence is 16 residues long. CDR1 and CDR2 (germline): MNHNS, SASEGT. V was cut by 2 bases and J by 6 bases, with 17 bases left in between. CDR3 sequence reads: CASSEIPAAGGQPQHF. The CDR3 nucleotides are TGTGCCAGCAGTGAAATACCGGCAGCCGGAGGTCAGCCCCAGCATTTT.

This clone was recorded once. The chain carries TRBV7-9 and TRBJ2-3; 15 nucleotides align to TRBD2. Trimming took 4 bases from V and 3 from J; bases not matched to a gene: 2. The CDR3 is 16 amino acids. The germline gives CDR1 SEHNR, CDR2 FQNEAQ (reference sequence). The CDR3 nucleotides are TGTGCCAGCAGCTCGGGACTAGCGGGGGGAACAGATACGCAGTATTTT. This gives the protein CASSSGLAGGTDTQYF.

The chain combines TRBV18 with TRBJ2-3; the match to TRBD1 covers 8 bases. The CDR3 loop spans 17 amino acids. Trimming removed 6 bases from V and 4 bases from J; junction bases left unmatched: 15. Germline lookup yields CDR1 KGHSH and CDR2 LQKENI. In nucleotides, the CDR3 is TGTGCCAGCTCGCCCACAGGGGGTCGAGTAGTGGCAGATACGCAGTATTTT. Protein product: CASSPTGGRVVADTQYF.

The chain couples TRBV4-1 to TRBJ2-7, with a possible D match to TRBD1 (5 bases). CDR3 length: 12 amino acids. With 3 bases removed from V and 7 bases from J, the gap between germline ends came to 10 bases. Per germline, CDR1 MGHRA and CDR2 YSYEKL. In DNA, the CDR3 is TGCGCCAGCAGCCAGACAGAAGGGGAGCAGTACTTC. Its protein is CASSQTEGEQYF.

This clone was found a few times. The CDR3: CASSLILAGSYEQYF. In DNA, the CDR3 is TGTGCCAGCAGCTTGATACTAGCGGGGAGCTACGAGCAGTACTTC. The chain carries TRBV5-4 and TRBJ2-7; 10 positions agree with TRBD2. This CDR3 spans 15 amino acids. V gave up 1 base and J gave up 3 bases; unmatched junction bases: 4. Germline V gene data show CDR1 as SGHNT and CDR2 as YYREEE (reference sequence).

The CDR3 region is CASSYERQGGNSPLHF. DNA for the CDR3: TGTGCCAGCAGTTACGAAAGACAGGGTGGCAATTCACCCCTCCACTTT. This chain connects TRBV6-7 to TRBJ1-6; 7 bases map to TRBD1. TRBV6-7 is labeled an ORF, and its function is uncertain. The CDR3 runs 16 residues. V gave up 2 bases and J gave up 7 bases; unmatched junction bases: 8.